This is a list of T cell receptor beta chains from one sample in a study of T cell repertoires in cytomegalovirus infection. The antigens for these receptors are not known. One entry per CDR3 protein results from TCRdb running MiXCR on the reads. The data show 450,000 to 600,000 distinct CDR3 sequences, with about 44% seen just once and just under 45% held by the top ten. Sequencing was performed on cultured PBMCs, taken from culture after CMV antigen stimulation. Receptors were obtained from a human donor in good health (CMV status not recorded). Some clones in this sample may be carry-over from other donors' samples. CDR3s include the opening cysteine and the closing phenylalanine or tryptophan. Each record gives: clone size, D gene, V gene, J gene, CDR3 DNA, CDR3 protein. The D gene is left open where the match is weak. Clone size is stated in some rows and not others, as once, few, many or a class when expanded.

>few|.|TRBV7-2|TRBJ1-1
TGTGCCAGCAGCTGGGGGGCGCGTCGGACTGAAGCTTTCTTT
CASSWGARRTEAFF
>many|.|TRBV7-2|TRBJ1-1
TGTGCCAGCAGCCCAGACAGGTTCACCGCTGAAGCTTTCTTT
CASSPDRFTAEAFF
>.|TRBD2|TRBV7-6|TRBJ2-1
TGTGCCAGCAGCTTAGTTTCTGGGTTGGCTAGCGGGAGCTACAATGAGCAGTTCTTC
CASSLVSGLASGSYNEQFF
>.|TRBD2|TRBV3-1|TRBJ2-5
TGTGCCAGCAGTCCTTACGGGGGGAATCAAGAGACCCAGTACTTC
CASSPYGGNQETQYF
>few|.|TRBV7-2|TRBJ2-1
TGTGCCAGCAGCCATCCCTGGAGGGGGGCCTACAATGAGCAGTTCTTC
CASSHPWRGAYNEQFF
>.|.|TRBV18|TRBJ2-7
TGTGCCAGCTCACCACAGTTCGAACGGGACGACGAGCAGTACTTC
CASSPQFERDDEQYF
>.|.|TRBV6-1|TRBJ2-5
TGTGCCAGCAACCTCGGGGAGACCCAGTACTTC
CASNLGETQYF
>.|TRBD1|TRBV7-3|TRBJ2-1
TGTGCCAGCACACAGGGGGATCCCTACAATGAGCAGTTCTTC
CASTQGDPYNEQFF
>few|.|TRBV7-8|TRBJ2-5
TGTGCCAGCAGCTTAGATTGGCCAGGGGGAGGGCAAGAGACCCAGTACTTC
CASSLDWPGGGQETQYF
>few|.|TRBV6-1|TRBJ2-1
TGTGCCAGCAGTGAAAGGGGGAGGCAGTTCTTC
CASSERGRQFF
>few|.|TRBV27|TRBJ1-6
TGTGCCAGCAGTTTATTGGGGTCACCCCTCCACTTT
CASSLLGSPLHF
>.|.|TRBV19|TRBJ2-7
TGTGCCAGTAGTCAACCAGGACCTGGCTACGAGCAGTACTTC
CASSQPGPGYEQYF
>.|.|TRBV12-3/TRBV12-4|TRBJ2-5
TGTGCCAGCAGTTCCTACCCACGGCCAAGGACAGAGCAAGAGACCCAGTACTTC
CASSSYPRPRTEQETQYF
>few|TRBD1|TRBV6-2/TRBV6-3|TRBJ2-7
TGTGCCAGCAGTTACGTCACGGGACAGGCCTACGAGCAGTACTTC
CASSYVTGQAYEQYF
>.|.|TRBV7-4|TRBJ1-6
TGTGCCAGCAGCTTAGGCCATTCACCCCTCCACTTT
CASSLGHSPLHF
>few|.|TRBV7-2|TRBJ2-7
TGTGCCAGCAGCTTAGTTGGACAAGTCTACGAGCAGTACTTC
CASSLVGQVYEQYF
>.|.|TRBV7-8|TRBJ2-7
TGTGCCAGCAGCTGGGGCAGGGCCACCTACGAGCAGTACTTC
CASSWGRATYEQYF
>.|.|TRBV7-8|TRBJ1-1
TGTGCCAGCGGGCCGAGGTGGACGAACACTGAAGCTTTCTTT
CASGPRWTNTEAFF
>.|.|TRBV19|TRBJ1-1
TGTGCCAGTAGTATACAGGGGAATGAAGCTTTCTTT
CASSIQGNEAFF
>.|.|TRBV29-1|TRBJ2-7
TGCAGCGTGGAACACCGGGACAACCACGAGCAGTACTTC
CSVEHRDNHEQYF